Presented here are 9 T cell receptor beta chains from one specimen sequenced in a study of blood T cell repertoires in COVID-19. The data were produced by immunoSEQ multiplex PCR, yet TCRdb's version contains in-frame clones alone and is incomplete. This table holds 90,000 to 120,000 clones, approximately 79% found once. Input material: peripheral blood. These receptors all come from a man between 65 and 85 years old with active or convalescent COVID-19.

This chain links TRBV12-3 or TRBV12-4 with TRBJ1-1; unclear D gene. This CDR3 contains 13 residues. V dropped 2 bases and J dropped 5 bases, with 9 bases sitting between them. The CDR3 is CASSLLAVTEAFF. The CDR3 bases are TGTGCCAGCAGTTTATTGGCTGTGACTGAAGCTTTCTTT.

The chain carries TRBV2 and TRBJ2-3, with D perhaps matching TRBD1 (6 bases). V lost 6 bases and J 1 base, leaving 14 bases between the germline ends. CDR1 SNHLY and CDR2 FYNNEI come from the germline V gene. The CDR3 length is 15 residues. CDR3 loop: CASRVQGRGTDTQYF. For the CDR3, the DNA is TGTGCCAGCAGAGTACAGGGAAGAGGCACAGATACGCAGTATTTT. Full variable domain (outside the CDR3, taken from reference TRBV2 and TRBJ2-3): EPEVTQTPSHQVTQMGQEVILRCVPISNHLYFYWYRQILGQKVEFLVSFYNNEISEKSEIFDDQFSVERPDGSNFTLKIRSTKLEDSAMYFCASRVQGRGTDTQYFGPGTRLTVL.

The rearrangement links TRBV19 to TRBJ1-1; D is ambiguous. Deletions cut 5 bases from V and 1 base from J, with 8 bases between. Germline V gives CDR1 LNHDA, CDR2 SQIVND (reference sequence). The CDR3 loop spans 13 amino acids. DNA for the CDR3: TGTGCCAGTAGTTGGTACGGGAACACTGAAGCTTTCTTT. Its protein product is CASSWYGNTEAFF.

The V gene is TRBV10-3, the J gene TRBJ1-2, with D unresolved. Germline V gives CDR1 ENHRY, CDR2 SYGVKD. V was clipped by 0 bases and J by 4 bases, with 9 bases between them. The CDR3 totals 14 residues. The CDR3 DNA follows: TGTGCCATCAGTGAGTCTAGTGCCCCCTATGGCTACACCTTC. Translating gives CAISESSAPYGYTF.

The chain employs TRBV28 and TRBJ1-2; TRBD1 matches 8 bases. The CDR3 extends over 14 amino acids. Germline CDR1 and CDR2: MDHEN and SYDVKM. Germline trimming cut 3 bases from V and 8 bases from J; bases unmatched to any gene: 8. Written as DNA, the CDR3 is TGTGCCAGCAGTTTCCCGGACAGGGAGTGGGGCTACACCTTC. This gives the protein CASSFPDREWGYTF.

This clone was detected once. The chain joins TRBV5-5 to TRBJ2-7; 8 bases fit TRBD1. The CDR3 extends over 17 amino acids. Trimming took 0 bases from V and 0 from J; bases not matched to a gene: 8. Germline V gene lookup returns CDR1 SGHKS and CDR2 YYEKEE (reference sequence). CDR3: CASSLAPGQGTSYEQYF. CDR3 coding DNA: TGTGCCAGCAGCTTGGCCCCTGGACAGGGAACCTCCTACGAGCAGTACTTC.

For this clone: The sample holds other DNA sequences that translate to the same CDR3. The V and J genes are TRBV5-1 and TRBJ2-1, with D possibly matching TRBD1 (5 bases). Germline V gene data show CDR1 as SGHRS and CDR2 as YFSETQ. Trimming cost V 1 base and J 0 bases, with 5 bases left between them. This CDR3 contains 14 residues. The chain's CDR3 is CASSLTGSYNEQFF. In DNA, the CDR3 is TGCGCCAGCAGCTTGACAGGCTCCTACAATGAGCAGTTCTTC. Looking up the rest from reference TRBV5-1 and TRBJ2-1 gives the full variable domain: KAGVTQTPRYLIKTRGQQVTLSCSPISGHRSVSWYQQTPGQGLQFLFEYFSETQRNKGNFPGRFSGRQFSNSRSEMNVSTLELGDSALYLCASSLTGSYNEQFFGPGTRLTVL.

This clone is a singleton in its sample. In nucleotides, the CDR3 is TGTGCTAGTGGTTTGGTCCTCGCCCCTCGGGACAGAAGCGATCAGCCCCAGCATTTT. As protein: CASGLVLAPRDRSDQPQHF. The rearrangement links TRBV12-5 to TRBJ1-5, with 7 bases matching TRBD1. CDR3 length equals 19 residues. The ends lost 0 bases at V and 5 bases at J; junction bases unmatched: 16. Looked up from germline, CDR1 is LGHNT and CDR2 is FRNRAP.

This chain links TRBV15 with TRBJ1-1, with a weak D call TRBD1 (5 bases). The CDR3 spans 16 residues. Germline values: CDR1 LNHNV, CDR2 YYDKDF (reference sequence). V shed 0 bases and J shed 5 bases, with 16 bases lying between them. The DNA for the CDR3 is TGTGCCACCAGCAGAGATACGGGCCTTAAGGGGACTGAAGCTTTCTTT. Encoded protein: CATSRDTGLKGTEAFF. Full variable domain (remainder filled in from reference TRBV15 and TRBJ1-1): DAMVIQNPRYQVTQFGKPVTLSCSQTLNHNVMYWYQQKSSQAPKLLFHYYDKDFNNEADTPDNFQSRRPNTSFCFLDIRSPGLGDTAMYLCATSRDTGLKGTEAFFGQGTRLTVV.